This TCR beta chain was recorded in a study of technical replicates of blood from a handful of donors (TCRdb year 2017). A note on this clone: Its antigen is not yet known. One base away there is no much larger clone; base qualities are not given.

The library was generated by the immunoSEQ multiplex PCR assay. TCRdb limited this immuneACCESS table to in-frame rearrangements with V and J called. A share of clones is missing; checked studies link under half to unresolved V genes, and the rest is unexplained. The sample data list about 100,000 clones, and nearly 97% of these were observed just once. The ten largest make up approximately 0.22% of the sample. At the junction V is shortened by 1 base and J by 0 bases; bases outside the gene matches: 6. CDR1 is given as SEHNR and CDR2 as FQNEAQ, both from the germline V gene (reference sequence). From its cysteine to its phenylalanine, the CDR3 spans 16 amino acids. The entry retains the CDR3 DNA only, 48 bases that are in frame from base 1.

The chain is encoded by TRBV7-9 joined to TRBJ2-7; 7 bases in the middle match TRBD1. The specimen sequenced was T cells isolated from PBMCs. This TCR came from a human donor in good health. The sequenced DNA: TGTGCCAGCAGCTTAGTAGGGACAGAGAACTCCTACGAGCAGTACTTC. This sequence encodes CASSLVGTENSYEQYF.